This entry concerns a single TCR beta chain. These data originate in a study of blood T cell repertoires in COVID-19. For the study at large: The cDNA or gDNA used as material had been derived from T cells, B-cell-depleted T cells, or PBMCs.

Authors' analysis steps: Estimation of nucleated cell counts was performed using reference gene primer amplification. Using immunoSEQ multiplex PCR, the repertoire was profiled, and TCRdb retains in-frame clones only, with some absent. That table furnishes V, J and clone size, whereas the DNA furnished D and trimming. The table records about 140,000 clones, around 86% of them present only once. The CDR3 has 14 residues. Trimming took off 4 bases at V and 0 bases at J, with 8 bases between the two ends. The germline V gene encodes CDR1 MGHRA and CDR2 YSYEKL. The rearrangement uses TRBV4-1 and TRBJ2-3; D uncertain. The TCR sequence derives from a woman aged 80 or older with acute or convalescent COVID-19. The sequenced sample was peripheral blood. CDR3 DNA: TGCGCCAGCAGCCCCCCAGATAGCACAGATACGCAGTATTTT. This gives the protein CASSPPDSTDTQYF.